This TCR beta chain is from a study of blood T cell repertoires in COVID-19. Sequenced by immunoSEQ multiplex PCR; TCRdb stores in-frame clones only, minus some. Here the sample spans about 190,000 clones, 87% being singletons. Trimming at V came to 4 bases and at J to 4 bases, leaving 14 bases not matched to a gene. CDR3 length: 20 residues. Germline CDR1 and CDR2: SGHRS and YFSETQ. The source of this sequence is a woman aged 18-29 years who had recovered from COVID-19. The sequenced material came from peripheral blood. The chain has TRBV5-1 and TRBJ2-2, with 15 positions matching TRBD2. The CDR3 loop is CASSRQGTSGRLVSTGELFF. CDR3 coding DNA: TGCGCCAGCAGCAGACAGGGGACTAGCGGGAGGCTTGTGAGCACCGGGGAGCTGTTTTTT.